The 5 T cell receptor beta chains below come from one sample, sequenced in a study of T cell responses to AZD1222 COVID-19 vaccine. Sequencing used immunoSEQ multiplex PCR; TCRdb keeps in-frame clones, though not all of them. The sample holds roughly 84,000 clones, roughly 85% seen once. Material: peripheral blood, obtained 28 days after the second AZD1222 dose. The receptors stem from an adult who received the AZD1222 COVID-19 vaccine.

The chain recombines TRBV5-6 with TRBJ1-3; D unresolved. Looked up from germline, CDR1 is SGHDT and CDR2 is YYEEEE. The CDR3 contains 15 residues. V was clipped by 3 bases and J by 0 bases, with 10 bases between them. The CDR3: CASSSDGRSGNTIYF. CDR3 in DNA: TGTGCCAGCAGCTCCGACGGACGCTCTGGAAACACCATATATTTT.

The J gene is TRBJ1-2, the V gene TRBV25-1; 7 positions match TRBD1. Germline values: CDR1 MGHDK, CDR2 SYGVNS. J lost 4 bases, V lost 3 bases, and 8 bases had no gene match. This CDR3 contains 15 residues. DNA for the CDR3: TGTGCCAGCAGTGAGATGACAGGGAGCCTCTATGGCTACACCTTC. Encoded protein: CASSEMTGSLYGYTF.

The rearrangement uses TRBV5-4 and TRBJ2-3; D is tentatively TRBD1 or TRBD2 (5 bases each). V lost 4 bases, J lost 1 base, and 10 bases lay in between. The CDR3 length is 14 residues. Germline CDR1 and CDR2: SGHNT and YYREEE (reference sequence). CDR3 DNA: TGTGCCAGCAGCCGCCGGGACGGCACAGATACGCAGTATTTT. Protein: CASSRRDGTDTQYF.

This rearrangement joins TRBV20-1 to TRBJ1-3; D is uncertain. The CDR3 totals 14 residues. The V end was cut by 3 bases, the J end by 4 bases, with 13 bases between. CDR1 DFQATT and CDR2 SNEGSKA come from the germline V gene (reference sequence). The CDR3 DNA reads TGCAGTGCTAGTCGGGCAACGTTCGGAAACACCATATATTTT. Protein product: CSASRATFGNTIYF.

This chain uses TRBV6-5 with TRBJ2-2; TRBD1 agrees at 9 bases. There are 14 residues in the CDR3. Germline CDR1 MNHEY, CDR2 SVGAGI. With 5 bases clipped from V and 7 bases from J, the junction kept 5 bases outside the gene matches. The CDR3 nucleotides are TGTGCCAGCAGTCAACAGGGGGCGATCGGGGAGCTGTTTTTT. Translation gives CASSQQGAIGELFF.